A single sample is the source of the 27 T cell receptor beta chains below, sequenced in a study of T cells after posttransplantation cyclophosphamide. Assay used: immunoSEQ multiplex PCR; TCRdb lists only in-frame clones, some missing. The sample holds 18,000 or so clones, less than 90% seen once. The specimen sequenced was memory CD4+ T cells sorted from blood. The receptors shown here come from a man between 25 and 39 years old in good health and a related stem cell transplant donor.

This clone was picked up one time. The chain recombines TRBV5-4 with TRBJ1-1; the D gene is possibly TRBD1 (6 bases). The V end lost 0 bases, the J end lost 0 bases, and 9 bases lay between the germline ends. There are 15 residues in the CDR3. CDR1 and CDR2 (germline): SGHNT, YYREEE (reference sequence). The CDR3 nucleotides read TGTGCCAGCAGCTTGGGAGGGGACATGAACACTGAAGCTTTCTTT. It codes for CASSLGGDMNTEAFF.

The chain carries TRBV11-3 and TRBJ2-6; D is undetermined. The CDR3 contains 14 residues. V was shortened by 5 bases and J by 4 bases, with 9 bases between the two germline ends. The germline gives CDR1 SGHNT, CDR2 YENEEA. As DNA, the CDR3 is TGTGCCAGCAGCCCGTTTAAAGGGGCCAACGTCCTGACTTTC. Protein product: CASSPFKGANVLTF. The variable domain in full, with the rest retrieved from reference TRBV11-3 and TRBJ2-6, is EAGVVQSPRYKIIEKKQPVAFWCNPISGHNTLYWYLQNLGQGPELLIRYENEEAVDDSQLPKDRFSAERLKGVDSTLKIQPAELGDSAVYLCASSPFKGANVLTFGAGSRLTVL.

This clone was counted only a few times. The rearrangement links TRBV6-1 to TRBJ1-6, with 9 positions matching TRBD1. The CDR3 contains 14 residues. Looked up from germline, CDR1 is MNHNS and CDR2 is SASEGT. V lost 4 bases and J lost 9; bases outside the gene matches: 4. The CDR3 coding sequence is TGTGCCAGCAGTGGGGGACAGGGTATTTCACCCCTCCACTTT. Translating it yields CASSGGQGISPLHF.

This clone has a handful of counts. The V and J genes are TRBV5-1 and TRBJ2-1; 11 positions agree with TRBD1. J was trimmed by 2 bases and V by 4 bases; bases with no gene match: 5. This CDR3 region has 16 residues. Germline values: CDR1 SGHRS, CDR2 YFSETQ. The CDR3 here is CASSPGTGGAYNEQFF. The CDR3 DNA reads TGCGCCAGCAGCCCCGGGACAGGGGGAGCCTACAATGAGCAGTTCTTC.

The rearrangement links TRBV19 to TRBJ1-3; 8 bases map to TRBD1. Germline V gives CDR1 LNHDA, CDR2 SQIVND (reference sequence). The CDR3 length is 14 residues. The CDR3, as DNA: TGTTCCACCCGGGACAGGCGATCTGGAAACACCATATATTTT. Translation gives CSTRDRRSGNTIYF.

This clone was recorded a few times. The rearrangement uses TRBV20-1 and TRBJ1-1; D is unresolved. The V gene's germline CDR1 is DFQATT and CDR2 SNEGSKA (reference sequence). This CDR3 is built from 11 residues. The ends were cut back, 2 bases at V and 4 bases at J, with 5 bases in the middle. CDR3 loop: CSARYLTEAFF. Here the CDR3 DNA reads TGCAGTGCTAGATATCTCACTGAAGCTTTCTTT.

This chain links TRBV4-1 with TRBJ2-3; TRBD2 matches 9 bases. The length of the CDR3 is 17 residues. The V gene end was trimmed by 0 bases and the J gene end by 1 base; junction bases not matched to a gene: 5. Germline loops: CDR1 MGHRA, CDR2 YSYEKL. CDR3 loop: CASSQDLGGGGTDTQYF. For the CDR3, the DNA is TGCGCCAGCAGCCAAGATCTGGGCGGGGGGGGCACAGATACGCAGTATTTT.

The rearrangement links TRBV7-7 to TRBJ2-5; 8 bases line up with TRBD2. Germline CDR1 is SSHAT and CDR2 is FNYEAQ (reference sequence). V lost 6 bases and J lost 5; bases outside the gene matches: 14. This CDR3 comprises 16 residues. The CDR3, as DNA: TGTGCCAGCAGTTATACCTCCGGGACTAGGACCGAGACCCAGTACTTC. It translates to CASSYTSGTRTETQYF. The whole variable domain, remainder taken from reference TRBV7-7 and TRBJ2-5, is GAGVSQSPRYKVTKRGQDVTLRCDPISSHATLYWYQQALGQGPEFLTYFNYEAQPDKSGLPSDRFSAERPEGSISTLTIQRTEQRDSAMYRCASSYTSGTRTETQYFGPGTRLLVL.

This chain joins TRBV5-6 and TRBJ2-2, with D possibly TRBD2 on 7 matching bases. This CDR3 has 16 residues. V lost 0 bases and J lost 3, with 12 bases in between. CDR1 and CDR2 (germline): SGHDT, YYEEEE. The CDR3 reads CASSLVQGRDTGELFF. In nucleotides, the CDR3 is TGTGCCAGCAGCTTGGTCCAGGGGAGGGACACCGGGGAGCTGTTTTTT. Variable domain in full (rest from reference TRBV5-6 and TRBJ2-2): DAGVTQSPTHLIKTRGQQVTLRCSPKSGHDTVSWYQQALGQGPQFIFQYYEEEERQRGNFPDRFSGHQFPNYSSELNVNALLLGDSALYLCASSLVQGRDTGELFFGEGSRLTVL.

The J gene is TRBJ1-1, the V gene TRBV9; 9 bases are shared with TRBD1. CDR3 length: 14 amino acids. V dropped 0 bases and J dropped 4; count of bases not matched to a gene: 1. Germline-derived CDR1 and CDR2 are SGDLS and YYNGEE. The CDR3 here is CASSVGGQGTEAFF. CDR3 sequence (DNA): TGTGCCAGCAGCGTAGGGGGACAGGGCACTGAAGCTTTCTTT.

This clone was counted once. The rearrangement links TRBV28 to TRBJ1-5; 9 bases agree with TRBD1. CDR1 MDHEN and CDR2 SYDVKM come from the germline V gene. This CDR3 contains 16 residues. J gave up 2 bases and V 5 bases, and 7 bases lay outside the gene matches. The DNA of the CDR3 is TGTGCCAGCAGTCTAACGGGACAGGGACGCAATCAGCCCCAGCATTTT. This codes for CASSLTGQGRNQPQHF.

The CDR3 DNA is TGTGCCAGCAGCTTATTCCGGGAGTCAAGCAATCAGCCCCAGCATTTT. Translated, it gives CASSLFRESSNQPQHF. The chain has TRBV7-8 and TRBJ1-5; the D is unclear. CDR3 length: 16 residues. The germline CDR1 and CDR2 sequences are SGHVS and FQNEAQ. V was shortened by 2 bases and J by 1 base, with 12 bases between the two germline ends. Full variable domain (outside the CDR3, taken from reference TRBV7-8 and TRBJ1-5): GAGVSQSPRYKVAKRGQDVALRCDPISGHVSLFWYQQALGQGPEFLTYFQNEAQLDKSGLPSDRFFAERPEGSVSTLKIQRTQQEDSAVYLCASSLFRESSNQPQHFGDGTRLSIL.

The chain is built from TRBV2 and TRBJ2-1, with 9 bases aligning to TRBD1. V lost 5 bases, J lost 4 bases, and 6 bases stayed unmatched. Germline CDR1 and CDR2: SNHLY and FYNNEI. The CDR3 loop spans 15 amino acids. The CDR3 loop reads CASSLRQGGYNEQFF. The CDR3 DNA sequence: TGTGCCAGCAGTCTAAGACAGGGGGGATACAATGAGCAGTTCTTC.

This chain connects TRBV5-1 to TRBJ2-2; the D gene is possibly TRBD1 (6 bases). The germline gives CDR1 SGHRS, CDR2 YFSETQ. The CDR3 length is 18 residues. V gave up 3 bases and J gave up 0 bases, with 18 bases separating them. The CDR3 bases are TGCGCCAGCAGCTCAGGACAGTCCGGGAACACGAACACCGGGGAGCTGTTTTTT. It is translated as CASSSGQSGNTNTGELFF.

This clone was seen only a few times. The genes are TRBV2 and TRBJ1-1, with TRBD1 matching over 8 bases. This CDR3 region has 14 residues. CDR1 is SNHLY and CDR2 is FYNNEI in the germline V gene. The V segment lost 6 bases and the J segment 6 bases; nucleotides outside the gene matches: 9. CDR3 sequence reads: CASSQTGVMPEAFF. Written as DNA, the CDR3 is TGTGCCAGCAGCCAGACAGGGGTAATGCCTGAAGCTTTCTTT. The entire variable domain, with the rest obtained from reference TRBV2 and TRBJ1-1, is as follows: EPEVTQTPSHQVTQMGQEVILRCVPISNHLYFYWYRQILGQKVEFLVSFYNNEISEKSEIFDDQFSVERPDGSNFTLKIRSTKLEDSAMYFCASSQTGVMPEAFFGQGTRLTVV.

CDR3 in amino acids: CASSFAGGSTDTQYF. CDR3 sequence (DNA): TGTGCCAGCAGCTTCGCAGGGGGGAGCACAGATACGCAGTATTTT. The chain has TRBV13 and TRBJ2-3; a weak D match, TRBD1 (7 bases). With 3 bases removed from V and 0 bases from J, the gap between germline ends came to 10 bases. The CDR3 has 15 residues. Germline CDR1 reads PRHDT; CDR2 reads FYEKMQ (reference sequence).

The V and J genes are TRBV29-1 and TRBJ2-1; 8 bases agree with TRBD1. The CDR3 consists of 17 residues. J gave up 7 bases and V 0 bases, and 14 bases lay outside the gene matches. Germline lookup yields CDR1 SQVTM and CDR2 ANQGSEA. The CDR3 spells CSVEDLTGGFLGNEQFF. The CDR3 region has the DNA TGCAGCGTTGAAGATCTAACAGGGGGTTTTCTAGGGAATGAGCAGTTCTTC.

This chain joins TRBV5-1 and TRBJ1-2; 8 nucleotides agree with TRBD1. The CDR3 consists of 13 residues. Trimming removed 3 bases from V and 4 bases from J; junction bases left unmatched: 2. The germline V gene has CDR1 SGHRS and CDR2 YFSETQ. The CDR3 DNA sequence: TGCGCCAGCAGCTATGGACAGGGCTATGGCTACACCTTC. Protein sequence: CASSYGQGYGYTF.

The rearrangement joins TRBV10-2 to TRBJ2-5; tentative D call: TRBD2 (6 bases). This CDR3 region has 12 residues. Germline V gene lookup returns CDR1 WSHSY and CDR2 SAAADI. Trimming cost V 3 bases and J 11 bases, with 13 bases left between them. CDR3 sequence reads: CASSDDPRGQYF. The CDR3 DNA reads TGCGCCAGCAGTGATGACCCCCGGGGGCAGTACTTC.

This clone turned up a few times. The CDR3 loop is CASSQVGGDGNTIYF. The CDR3, as DNA: TGTGCCAGCAGCCAAGTGGGCGGGGATGGAAACACCATATATTTT. The gene calls are TRBV4-2 and TRBJ1-3; the D is unclear. V was cut by 1 base and J by 3 bases, with 10 bases left in between. This CDR3 spans 15 amino acids. In germline, CDR1 is LGHNA, CDR2 YNFKEQ.

The table lists this clone with a count of one. The chain links TRBV28 to TRBJ1-6; 9 positions match TRBD1. The CDR3 consists of 15 residues. Unmatched junction bases numbered 6, after V lost 5 bases and J lost 7 bases. In germline, CDR1 is MDHEN, CDR2 SYDVKM. This CDR3 is CASSPRGQGNSPLHF. Written as DNA, the CDR3 is TGTGCCAGCAGTCCTCGGGGACAGGGAAATTCACCCCTCCACTTT.

The chain uses TRBV7-3 and TRBJ2-5; 9 bases align to TRBD2. Germline CDR1 SGHTA, CDR2 FQGTGA. The V and J ends lost 11 bases and 3 bases, in that order; junction bases with no gene match: 13. The CDR3 spans 15 residues. The CDR3 region is CASAAGGLVEETQYF. The CDR3 nucleotides read TGTGCCTCAGCCGCGGGGGGGCTAGTGGAAGAGACCCAGTACTTC.

The V call is TRBV11-2, the J call TRBJ1-3; D might be TRBD1 (5 bases). Trimming removed 2 bases from V and 2 bases from J, with 13 bases in between. Per germline, CDR1 SGHAT and CDR2 FQNNGV. The CDR3 length is 16 residues. CDR3 loop: CASSLSLGGTGNTIYF. The CDR3 DNA reads TGTGCCAGCAGCTTATCGCTCGGGGGTACTGGAAACACCATATATTTT.

The V gene is TRBV18, the J gene TRBJ2-5; D remains unclear. Germline V gene sequence: CDR1 KGHSH, CDR2 LQKENI. The CDR3 totals 14 residues. V dropped 8 bases and J dropped 1 base, with 14 bases sitting between them. Here the CDR3 DNA reads TGTGCCAGCACCAGGTCCGGCCCCCAAGAGACCCAGTACTTC. Encoded protein: CASTRSGPQETQYF.

The count of this clone is one. The DNA of the CDR3 is TGTGCCAGCAGTTACTCGTTTCAGGTCTCTAACTATGGCTACACCTTC. Encoded protein: CASSYSFQVSNYGYTF. The chain couples TRBV6-5 to TRBJ1-2, with unresolved D. CDR1 and CDR2 (germline): MNHEY, SVGAGI. V lost 0 bases to trimming and J lost 0 bases, with 11 bases between them. The CDR3 runs 16 residues.

In nucleotides, the CDR3 is TGTGCCAGCAGCCTTAGCGGGGGCACAGATACGCAGTATTTT. It is translated as CASSLSGGTDTQYF. V is TRBV7-2 and J is TRBJ2-3, with 8 bases fitting TRBD2. Germline CDR1 SGHTA, CDR2 FQGNSA. The J segment lost 1 base and the V segment lost 5 bases, leaving 2 bases of the junction unmatched. The CDR3 contains 14 residues.

In DNA, the CDR3 is TGTGCTAGTGGGTCCCGGGACAGCTACGAGCAGTACTTC. Translation: CASGSRDSYEQYF. V is TRBV12-5 and J is TRBJ2-7, with 7 bases that match TRBD1. Per germline, CDR1 LGHNT and CDR2 FRNRAP. V gave up 6 bases and J gave up 3 bases; unmatched junction bases: 5. The CDR3 is made up of 13 amino acids.